Listed below are T cell receptor beta chains from one sample, sequenced in a study of T-cell memory formation after mild COVID-19. Via MiXCR, TCRdb re-called the 5' RACE reads, giving one row per CDR3 protein. The sample includes 260,000 or so distinct CDR3 sequences, roughly a sixth of them seen just once. The sample was PBMCs or a T cell subset sorted from them (not recorded which). Source of these receptors: a man younger than 35 who had mild COVID-19 (a few samples of this study predate the infection). Cell type and time point are not known. The CDR3 runs from the conserved cysteine through the conserved F or W. Each record gives: J gene, clone size, V gene, D gene, CDR3 protein, CDR3 DNA. D genes are given only for firm matches. Size is stated for part of the rows, as once, few or many counts, or as a class when the clone is expanded.

J gene: TRBJ2-7; clone size: few; V gene: TRBV18; D gene: TRBD2; CDR3 protein: CASSRLAGLGEQYF; CDR3 DNA: TGTGCCAGCTCGCGACTAGCGGGGCTTGGGGAGCAGTACTTC
J gene: TRBJ2-2; clone size: .; V gene: TRBV5-1; D gene: .; CDR3 protein: CASSLAVADTGELFF; CDR3 DNA: TGCGCCAGCAGCTTGGCAGTTGCTGACACCGGGGAGCTGTTTTTT
J gene: TRBJ1-5; clone size: .; V gene: TRBV7-8; D gene: .; CDR3 protein: CASSLEGGYQPQHF; CDR3 DNA: TGTGCCAGCAGCTTAGAGGGAGGGTATCAGCCCCAGCATTTT
J gene: TRBJ2-7; clone size: .; V gene: TRBV12-3/TRBV12-4; D gene: .; CDR3 protein: CASSFEPNPYEQYF; CDR3 DNA: TGTGCCAGCAGTTTTGAACCCAACCCCTACGAGCAGTACTTC
J gene: TRBJ1-4; clone size: .; V gene: TRBV5-5; D gene: .; CDR3 protein: CASCMEATNEKLFF; CDR3 DNA: TGTGCCAGCTGCATGGAAGCAACTAATGAAAAACTGTTTTTT
J gene: TRBJ1-6; clone size: .; V gene: TRBV3-1; D gene: .; CDR3 protein: CASSQEQKPLHF; CDR3 DNA: TGTGCCAGCAGCCAAGAACAGAAACCCCTCCACTTT
J gene: TRBJ2-1; clone size: few; V gene: TRBV28; D gene: TRBD1; CDR3 protein: CASSLSGQGNEQFF; CDR3 DNA: TGTGCCAGCAGTTTATCGGGACAGGGAAATGAGCAGTTCTTC
J gene: TRBJ1-1; clone size: few; V gene: TRBV5-1; D gene: .; CDR3 protein: CASRAGGMNTEAFF; CDR3 DNA: TGCGCCAGCAGGGCCGGGGGCATGAACACTGAAGCTTTCTTT
J gene: TRBJ2-1; clone size: few; V gene: TRBV4-1; D gene: TRBD2; CDR3 protein: CASRQIVAAGGPVQQFF; CDR3 DNA: TGCGCCAGCAGGCAAATCGTCGCTGCGGGGGGGCCCGTTCAGCAGTTCTTC
J gene: TRBJ2-2; clone size: .; V gene: TRBV23-1; D gene: TRBD2; CDR3 protein: CASSQVHSGGSGGELFF; CDR3 DNA: TGCGCCAGCAGTCAAGTGCACAGCGGGGGTAGTGGCGGGGAGCTGTTTTTT
J gene: TRBJ1-5; clone size: .; V gene: TRBV7-3; D gene: .; CDR3 protein: CASRNPGYRQPQHF; CDR3 DNA: TGTGCCAGCAGAAACCCCGGGTATCGCCAGCCCCAGCATTTT
J gene: TRBJ2-2; clone size: .; V gene: TRBV18; D gene: TRBD1; CDR3 protein: CASSPPSRGRTGELFF; CDR3 DNA: TGTGCCAGCTCACCACCTTCCAGGGGGCGGACCGGGGAGCTGTTTTTT
J gene: TRBJ1-1; clone size: few; V gene: TRBV6-5; D gene: .; CDR3 protein: CASSYSRENTEAFF; CDR3 DNA: TGTGCCAGCAGTTACTCACGGGAGAACACTGAAGCTTTCTTT
J gene: TRBJ2-1; clone size: .; V gene: TRBV6-2/TRBV6-3; D gene: .; CDR3 protein: CASSYIMGYSYNEQFF; CDR3 DNA: TGTGCCAGCAGTTACATAATGGGATACTCCTACAATGAGCAGTTCTTC
J gene: TRBJ2-5; clone size: few; V gene: TRBV7-9; D gene: .; CDR3 protein: CASRMGGQETQYF; CDR3 DNA: TGTGCCAGCAGGATGGGCGGCCAAGAGACCCAGTACTTC
J gene: TRBJ2-3; clone size: .; V gene: TRBV7-2; D gene: .; CDR3 protein: CASTPRNTQYF; CDR3 DNA: TGTGCCAGCACCCCTAGAAATACGCAGTATTTT